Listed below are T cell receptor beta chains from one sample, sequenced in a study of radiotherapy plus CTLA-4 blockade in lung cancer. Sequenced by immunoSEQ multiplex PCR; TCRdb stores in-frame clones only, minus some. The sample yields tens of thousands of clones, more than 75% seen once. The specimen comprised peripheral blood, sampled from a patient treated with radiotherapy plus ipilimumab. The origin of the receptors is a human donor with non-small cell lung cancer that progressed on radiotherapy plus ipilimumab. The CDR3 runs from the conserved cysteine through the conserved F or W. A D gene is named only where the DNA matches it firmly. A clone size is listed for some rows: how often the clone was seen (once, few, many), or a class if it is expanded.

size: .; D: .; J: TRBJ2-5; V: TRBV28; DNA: TGTGCCAGCACCCCGGGACAACTAAGGTGGGAGACCCAGTACTTC; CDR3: CASTPGQLRWETQYF
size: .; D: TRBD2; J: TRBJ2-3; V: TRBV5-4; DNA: TGTGCCAGCAGCCAGGGACTAGCGGGAGGGGAAGATACGCAGTATTTT; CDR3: CASSQGLAGGEDTQYF
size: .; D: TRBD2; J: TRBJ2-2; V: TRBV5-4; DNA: TGTGCCAGCAGCACCGGACTAGCCACGCTTGAGGAGCTGTTTTTT; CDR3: CASSTGLATLEELFF
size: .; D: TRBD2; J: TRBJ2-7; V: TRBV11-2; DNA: TGTGCCAGCAGCTTAGCTCGCGCGGGAGGCTACGAGCAGTACTTC; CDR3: CASSLARAGGYEQYF
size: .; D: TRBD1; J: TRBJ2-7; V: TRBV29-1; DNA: TGCAGCGTTCTTACCGGGACAGGGGATGAGCAGTACTTC; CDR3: CSVLTGTGDEQYF
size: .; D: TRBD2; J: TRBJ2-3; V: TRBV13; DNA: TGTGCCAGCAGCGAACTAGCGACATCTAGCACAGATACGCAGTATTTT; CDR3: CASSELATSSTDTQYF
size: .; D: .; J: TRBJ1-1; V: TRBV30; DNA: TGTGCCTGGAGTATCCTAGGACATCCGAACACTGAAGCTTTCTTT; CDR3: CAWSILGHPNTEAFF
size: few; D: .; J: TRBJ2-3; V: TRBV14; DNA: TGTGCCAGCAGCTATGCAGATACGCAGTATTTT; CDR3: CASSYADTQYF
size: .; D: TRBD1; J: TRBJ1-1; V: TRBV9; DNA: TGTGCCAGCAGCGTACAGGGGGGGAACACTGAAGCTTTCTTT; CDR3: CASSVQGGNTEAFF
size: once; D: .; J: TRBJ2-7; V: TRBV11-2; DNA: TGTGCCAGCAGCTCCCAGGGCTACGAGCAGTACTTC; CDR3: CASSSQGYEQYF
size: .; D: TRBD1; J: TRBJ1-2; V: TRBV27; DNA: TGTGCCAGCGCATCCCTACTAAACCGGGACAGCCTTTATGGCTACACCTTC; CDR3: CASASLLNRDSLYGYTF
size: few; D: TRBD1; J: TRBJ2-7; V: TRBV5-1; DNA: TGCGCCAGCAGCCCGGACAGGGACGAGCAGTACTTC; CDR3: CASSPDRDEQYF
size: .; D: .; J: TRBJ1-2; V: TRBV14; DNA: TGTGCCAGCAGCCAAGACGTCAGCTATGGCTACACCTTC; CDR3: CASSQDVSYGYTF
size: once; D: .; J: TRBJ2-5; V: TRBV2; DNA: TGTGCCAGCGTTTCCCCCAGTGAGTTTAAGGAAGCACTGTACTTC; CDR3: CASVSPSEFKEALYF
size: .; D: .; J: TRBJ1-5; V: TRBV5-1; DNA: TGCGCCAGCAGCTTGGGCCAGGCGGGGCAGCCCCAGCATTTT; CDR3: CASSLGQAGQPQHF
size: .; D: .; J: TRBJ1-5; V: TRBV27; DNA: TGTGCCAGCAGTCGCTCGGGGATTCAAGGCAATCAGCCCCAGCATTTT; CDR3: CASSRSGIQGNQPQHF
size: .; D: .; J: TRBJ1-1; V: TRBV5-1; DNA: TGCGCCAGCAGGATGGGACCGTCGAACACTGAAGCTTTCTTT; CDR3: CASRMGPSNTEAFF
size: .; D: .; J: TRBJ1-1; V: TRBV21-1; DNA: TGTGCCAGCAGTCCCGAGGACCTACCCAAACCGACTGAAGCTTTCTTT; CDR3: CASSPEDLPKPTEAFF
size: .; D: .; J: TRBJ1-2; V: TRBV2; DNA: TGTGCCAGCAGGGTCCCGAGAGGCTACACCTTC; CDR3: CASRVPRGYTF
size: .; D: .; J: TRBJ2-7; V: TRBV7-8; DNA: TGTGCCAGCAGCCCCTTCGACAGACTTGGCGAGCAGTACTTC; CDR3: CASSPFDRLGEQYF
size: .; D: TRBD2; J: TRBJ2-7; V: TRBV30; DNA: TGTGCCTCCGACTCCCCAGCGGGAGGCCGGGAGCAGTACTTC; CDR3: CASDSPAGGREQYF
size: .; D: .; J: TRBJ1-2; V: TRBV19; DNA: TGTGCCAGTAGTACTCTTTCGGGCTACACCTTC; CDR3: CASSTLSGYTF
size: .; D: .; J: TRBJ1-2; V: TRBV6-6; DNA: TGTGCCAGCAGTTACGCCGGATCTAACTATGGCTACACCTTC; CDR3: CASSYAGSNYGYTF
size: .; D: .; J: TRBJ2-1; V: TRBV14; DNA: TGTGCCAGCAGCCAAGATGCCCCAGGGTGGGCCCGGAGCTCCTACAATGAGCAGTTCTTC; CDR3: CASSQDAPGWARSSYNEQFF
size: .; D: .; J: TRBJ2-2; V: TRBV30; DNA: TGTGCCTGGACGGGGCAGTCAGAGGCCGGGGAGCTGTTTTTT; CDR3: CAWTGQSEAGELFF
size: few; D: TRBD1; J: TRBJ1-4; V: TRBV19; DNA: TGTGCCAGTAGTCACAGGGGGCGATTAGAAAAACTGTTTTTT; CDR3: CASSHRGRLEKLFF
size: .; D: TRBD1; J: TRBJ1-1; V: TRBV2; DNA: TGTGCCAGCAGCGGACAGGGTCGCACTGAAGCTTTCTTT; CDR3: CASSGQGRTEAFF